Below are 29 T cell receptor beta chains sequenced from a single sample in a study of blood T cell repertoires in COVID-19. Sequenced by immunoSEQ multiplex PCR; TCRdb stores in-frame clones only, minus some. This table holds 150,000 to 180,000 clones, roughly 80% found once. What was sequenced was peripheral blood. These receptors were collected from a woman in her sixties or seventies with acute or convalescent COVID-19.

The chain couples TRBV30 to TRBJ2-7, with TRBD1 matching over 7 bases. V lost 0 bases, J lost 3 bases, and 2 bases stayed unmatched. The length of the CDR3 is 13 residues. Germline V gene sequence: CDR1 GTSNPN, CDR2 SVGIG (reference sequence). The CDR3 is CAWSVGDSYEQYF. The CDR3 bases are TGTGCCTGGAGTGTAGGGGACAGCTACGAGCAGTACTTC.

CDR3 loop: CASRADRLNTEAFF. CDR3 coding DNA: TGTGCCAGTAGGGCGGACAGATTGAACACTGAAGCTTTCTTT. The J gene is TRBJ1-1, the V gene TRBV19, with TRBD1 as a possible D gene (6 bases). Trimming stripped 6 bases from V and 0 bases from J, with 11 bases between. The CDR3 covers 14 residues. In germline, CDR1 is LNHDA, CDR2 SQIVND (reference sequence).

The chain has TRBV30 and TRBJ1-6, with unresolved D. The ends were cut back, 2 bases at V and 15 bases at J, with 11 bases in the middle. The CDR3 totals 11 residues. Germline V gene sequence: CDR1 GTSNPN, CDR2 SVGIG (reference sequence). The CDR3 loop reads CAWSFDTFLHF. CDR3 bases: TGTGCCTGGAGTTTTGACACCTTCCTCCACTTT.

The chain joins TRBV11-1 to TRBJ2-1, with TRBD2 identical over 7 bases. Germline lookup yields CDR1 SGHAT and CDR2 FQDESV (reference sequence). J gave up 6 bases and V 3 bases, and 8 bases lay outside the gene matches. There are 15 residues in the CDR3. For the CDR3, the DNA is TGTGCCAGCAGCTTCTGGGGGGGAAGCCTCAATGAGCAGTTCTTC. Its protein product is CASSFWGGSLNEQFF.

The chain's CDR3 is CASRWGLNQPQHF. The DNA for the CDR3 is TGTGCCAGTCGCTGGGGCTTGAATCAGCCCCAGCATTTT. V usage is TRBV19 and J usage is TRBJ1-5, with TRBD1 as a possible D gene (5 bases). The germline CDR1 and CDR2 sequences are LNHDA and SQIVND (reference sequence). This CDR3 comprises 13 residues. V gave up 8 bases and J gave up 4 bases, with 12 bases separating them.

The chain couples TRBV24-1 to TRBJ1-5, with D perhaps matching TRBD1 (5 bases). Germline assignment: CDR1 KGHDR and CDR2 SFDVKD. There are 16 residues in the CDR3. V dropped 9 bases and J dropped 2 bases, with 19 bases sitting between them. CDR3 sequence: CATRVLLGDGNQPQHF. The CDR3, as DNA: TGTGCCACCCGCGTGCTTCTAGGGGATGGCAATCAGCCCCAGCATTTT.

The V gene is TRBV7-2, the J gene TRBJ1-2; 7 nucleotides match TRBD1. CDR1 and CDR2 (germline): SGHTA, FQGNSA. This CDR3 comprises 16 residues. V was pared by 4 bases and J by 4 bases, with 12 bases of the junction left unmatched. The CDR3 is CASSSYRGDALYGYTF. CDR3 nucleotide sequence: TGTGCCAGCAGCTCTTACAGGGGAGACGCGCTCTATGGCTACACCTTC.

CDR3 protein: CASSQSGTSYNEQFF. CDR3 coding DNA: TGTGCCAGCTCACAGAGCGGGACCTCCTACAATGAGCAGTTCTTC. The V and J genes are TRBV18 and TRBJ2-1, with 7 bases aligning to TRBD2. CDR1 and CDR2 (germline): KGHSH, LQKENI. V gave up 4 bases and J gave up 0 bases; unmatched junction bases: 3. The CDR3 runs 15 residues.

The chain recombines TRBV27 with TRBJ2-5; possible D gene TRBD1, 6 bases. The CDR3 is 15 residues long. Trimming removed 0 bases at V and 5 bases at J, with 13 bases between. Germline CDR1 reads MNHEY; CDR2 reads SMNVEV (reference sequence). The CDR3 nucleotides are TGTGCCAGCAGTTTATCTGACAGGAGCCGGGAGACCCAGTACTTC. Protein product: CASSLSDRSRETQYF.

The CDR3 sequence: CASSSGLAASARTDTQYF. The DNA for the CDR3 is TGCGCCAGCAGCTCGGGACTAGCCGCTTCTGCTCGCACAGATACGCAGTATTTT. The chain combines TRBV5-1 with TRBJ2-3, with 9 bases identical to TRBD2. V lost 3 bases to trimming and J lost 1 base; unmatched junction nucleotides: 12. Germline V gene data show CDR1 as SGHRS and CDR2 as YFSETQ. The CDR3 consists of 18 residues.

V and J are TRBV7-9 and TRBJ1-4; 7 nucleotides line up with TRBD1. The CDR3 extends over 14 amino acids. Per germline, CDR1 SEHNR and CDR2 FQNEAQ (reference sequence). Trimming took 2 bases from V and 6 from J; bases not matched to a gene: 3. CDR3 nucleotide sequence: TGTGCCAGCAGCTTAAACAGGGGTTATGAAAAACTGTTTTTT. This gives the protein CASSLNRGYEKLFF.

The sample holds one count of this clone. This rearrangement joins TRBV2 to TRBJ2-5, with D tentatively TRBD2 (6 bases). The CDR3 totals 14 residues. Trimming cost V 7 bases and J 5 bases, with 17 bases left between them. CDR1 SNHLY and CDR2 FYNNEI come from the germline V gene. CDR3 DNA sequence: TGTGCCAGCATCGGTAAGGTAGCGGTGGAGACCCAGTACTTC. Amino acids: CASIGKVAVETQYF.

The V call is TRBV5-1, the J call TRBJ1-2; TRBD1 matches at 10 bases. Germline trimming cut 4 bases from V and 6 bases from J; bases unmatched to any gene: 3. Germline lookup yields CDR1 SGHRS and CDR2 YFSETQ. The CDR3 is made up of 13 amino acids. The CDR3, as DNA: TGCGCCAGCAGCCAAGGGACAGGGGATGGCTACACCTTC. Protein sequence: CASSQGTGDGYTF.

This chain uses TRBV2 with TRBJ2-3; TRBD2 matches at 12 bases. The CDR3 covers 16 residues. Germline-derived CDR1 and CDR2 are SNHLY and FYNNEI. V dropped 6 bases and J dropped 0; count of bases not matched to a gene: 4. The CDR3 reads CASRGGLAGSTDTQYF. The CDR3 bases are TGTGCCAGCAGAGGAGGACTAGCGGGGAGCACAGATACGCAGTATTTT.

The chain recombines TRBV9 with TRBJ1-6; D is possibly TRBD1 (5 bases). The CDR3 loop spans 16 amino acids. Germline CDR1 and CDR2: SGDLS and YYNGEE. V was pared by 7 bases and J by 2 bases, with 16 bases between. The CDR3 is CASSSGGFAYNSPLHF. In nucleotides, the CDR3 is TGTGCCAGCTCCTCTGGGGGGTTTGCCTATAATTCACCCCTCCACTTT.

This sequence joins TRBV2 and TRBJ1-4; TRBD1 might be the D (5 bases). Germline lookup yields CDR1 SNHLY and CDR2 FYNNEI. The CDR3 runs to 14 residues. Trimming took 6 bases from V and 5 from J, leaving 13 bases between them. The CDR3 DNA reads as TGTGCCAGCAGGGGCGGGACCGGCAATGAAAAACTGTTTTTT. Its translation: CASRGGTGNEKLFF.

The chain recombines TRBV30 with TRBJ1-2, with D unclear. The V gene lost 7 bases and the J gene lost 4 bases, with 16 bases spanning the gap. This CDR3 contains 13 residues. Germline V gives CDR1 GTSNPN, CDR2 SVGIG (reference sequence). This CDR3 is CAYRGFQRYGYTF. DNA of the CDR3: TGTGCCTACCGGGGTTTCCAACGCTATGGCTACACCTTC. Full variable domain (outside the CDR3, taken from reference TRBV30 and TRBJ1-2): SQTIHQWPATLVQPVGSPLSLECTVEGTSNPNLYWYRQAAGRGLQLLFYSVGIGQISSEVPQNLSASRPQDRQFILSSKKLLLSDSGFYLCAYRGFQRYGYTFGSGTRLTVV.

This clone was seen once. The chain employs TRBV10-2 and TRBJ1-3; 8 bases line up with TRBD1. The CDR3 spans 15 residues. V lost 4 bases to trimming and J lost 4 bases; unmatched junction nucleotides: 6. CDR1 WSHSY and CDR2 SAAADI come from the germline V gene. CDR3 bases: TGCGCCAGCAGTGGACAGGGGAATCTAGGAAACACCATATATTTT. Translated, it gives CASSGQGNLGNTIYF.

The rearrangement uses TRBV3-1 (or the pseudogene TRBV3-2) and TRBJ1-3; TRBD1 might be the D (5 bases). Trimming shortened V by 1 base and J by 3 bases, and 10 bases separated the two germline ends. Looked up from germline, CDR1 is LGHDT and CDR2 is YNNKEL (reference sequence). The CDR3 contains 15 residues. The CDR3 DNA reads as TGTGCCAGCAGCCAAGGGGGCGCAGGTGGAAACACCATATATTTT. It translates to CASSQGGAGGNTIYF.

The CDR3 sequence: CAWSGQGMTPLHF. Here the CDR3 DNA reads TGTGCCTGGAGTGGACAGGGTATGACACCCCTCCACTTT. The chain employs TRBV30 and TRBJ1-6; TRBD1 matches at 7 bases. The CDR3 covers 13 residues. Germline lookup yields CDR1 GTSNPN and CDR2 SVGIG (reference sequence). J lost 11 bases, V lost 1 base, and 5 bases had no gene match.

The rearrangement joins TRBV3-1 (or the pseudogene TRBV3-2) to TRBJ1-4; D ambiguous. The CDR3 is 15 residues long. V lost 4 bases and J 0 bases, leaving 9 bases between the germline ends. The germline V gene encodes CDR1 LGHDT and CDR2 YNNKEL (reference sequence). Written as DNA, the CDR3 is TGTGCCAGCAGCCGAAGCGGTACAACTAATGAAAAACTGTTTTTT. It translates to CASSRSGTTNEKLFF.

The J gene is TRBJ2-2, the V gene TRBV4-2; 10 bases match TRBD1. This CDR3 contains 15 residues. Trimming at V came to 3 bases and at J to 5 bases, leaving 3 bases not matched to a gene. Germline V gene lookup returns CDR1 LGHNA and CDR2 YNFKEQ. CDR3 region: CASSQTGGSTGELFF. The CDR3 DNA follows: TGTGCCAGCAGCCAGACAGGGGGCTCTACCGGGGAGCTGTTTTTT.

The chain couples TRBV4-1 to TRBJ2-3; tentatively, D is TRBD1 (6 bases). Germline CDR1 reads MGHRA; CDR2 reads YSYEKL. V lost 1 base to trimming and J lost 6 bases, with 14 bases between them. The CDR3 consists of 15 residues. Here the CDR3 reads CASSQVEGVGDTQYF. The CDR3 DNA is TGCGCCAGCAGCCAAGTTGAGGGGGTGGGGGATACGCAGTATTTT.

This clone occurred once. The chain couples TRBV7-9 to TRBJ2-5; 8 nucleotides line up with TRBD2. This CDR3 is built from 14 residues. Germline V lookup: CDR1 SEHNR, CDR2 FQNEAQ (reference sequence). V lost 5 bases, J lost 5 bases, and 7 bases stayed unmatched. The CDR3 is CASSPGTSGETQYF. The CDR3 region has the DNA TGTGCCAGCAGCCCGGGGACTAGTGGGGAGACCCAGTACTTC.

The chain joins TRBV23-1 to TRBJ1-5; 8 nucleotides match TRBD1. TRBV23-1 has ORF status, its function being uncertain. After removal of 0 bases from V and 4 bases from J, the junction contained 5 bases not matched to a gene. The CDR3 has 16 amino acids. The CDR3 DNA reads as TGCGCCAGCAGTCAATCGTCACAGGGGGTAAATCAGCCCCAGCATTTT. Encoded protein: CASSQSSQGVNQPQHF.

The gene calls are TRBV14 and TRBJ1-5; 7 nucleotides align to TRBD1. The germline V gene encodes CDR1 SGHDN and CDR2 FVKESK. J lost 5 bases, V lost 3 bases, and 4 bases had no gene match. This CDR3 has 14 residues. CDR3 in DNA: TGTGCCAGCAGCCAGACAGGGCGAGATCAGCCCCAGCATTTT. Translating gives CASSQTGRDQPQHF. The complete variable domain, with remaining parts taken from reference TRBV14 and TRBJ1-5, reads EAGVTQFPSHSVIEKGQTVTLRCDPISGHDNLYWYRRVMGKEIKFLLHFVKESKQDESGMPNNRFLAERTGGTYSTLKVQPAELEDSGVYFCASSQTGRDQPQHFGDGTRLSIL.

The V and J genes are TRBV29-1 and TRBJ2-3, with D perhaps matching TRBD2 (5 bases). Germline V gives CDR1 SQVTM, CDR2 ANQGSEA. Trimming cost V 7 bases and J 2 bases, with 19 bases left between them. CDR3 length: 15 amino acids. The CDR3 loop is CSAEGPRVLTDTQYF. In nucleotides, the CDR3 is TGCAGCGCCGAGGGTCCCCGGGTCCTCACAGATACGCAGTATTTT.

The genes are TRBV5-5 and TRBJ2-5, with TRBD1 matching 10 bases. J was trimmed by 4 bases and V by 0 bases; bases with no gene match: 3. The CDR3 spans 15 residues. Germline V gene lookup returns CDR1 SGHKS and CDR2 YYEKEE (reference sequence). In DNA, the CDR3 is TGTGCCAGCAGCTTGGGGGACAGGGGAGGAGAGACCCAGTACTTC. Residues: CASSLGDRGGETQYF.

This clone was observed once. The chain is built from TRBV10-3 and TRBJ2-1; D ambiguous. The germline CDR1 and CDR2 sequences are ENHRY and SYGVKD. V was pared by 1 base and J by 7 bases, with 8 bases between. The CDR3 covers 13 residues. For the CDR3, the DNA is TGTGCCATCAGTGAGTTTGAGGCAAATGAGCAGTTCTTC. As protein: CAISEFEANEQFF.